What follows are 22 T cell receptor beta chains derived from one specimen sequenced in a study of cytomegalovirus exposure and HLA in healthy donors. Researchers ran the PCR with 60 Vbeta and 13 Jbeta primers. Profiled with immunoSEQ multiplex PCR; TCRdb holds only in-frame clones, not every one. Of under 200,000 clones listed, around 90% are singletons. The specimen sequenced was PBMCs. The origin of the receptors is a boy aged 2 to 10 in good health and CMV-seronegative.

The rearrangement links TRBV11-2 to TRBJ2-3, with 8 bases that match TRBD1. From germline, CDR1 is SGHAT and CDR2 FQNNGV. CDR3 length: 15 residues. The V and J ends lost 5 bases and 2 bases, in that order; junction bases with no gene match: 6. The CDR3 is CASSTRQGSTDTQYF. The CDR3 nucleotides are TGTGCCAGCAGCACCAGACAGGGGTCCACAGATACGCAGTATTTT. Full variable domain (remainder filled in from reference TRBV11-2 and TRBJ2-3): EAGVAQSPRYKIIEKRQSVAFWCNPISGHATLYWYQQILGQGPKLLIQFQNNGVVDDSQLPKDRFSAERLKGVDSTLKIQPAKLEDSAVYLCASSTRQGSTDTQYFGPGTRLTVL.

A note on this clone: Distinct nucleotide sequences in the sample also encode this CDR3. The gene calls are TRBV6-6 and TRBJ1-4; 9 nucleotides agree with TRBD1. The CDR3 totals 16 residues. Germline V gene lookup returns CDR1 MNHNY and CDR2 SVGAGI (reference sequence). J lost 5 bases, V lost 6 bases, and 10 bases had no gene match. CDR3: CASSRGQGASNEKLFF. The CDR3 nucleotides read TGTGCCAGCAGCCGGGGACAGGGAGCCTCGAATGAAAAACTGTTTTTT.

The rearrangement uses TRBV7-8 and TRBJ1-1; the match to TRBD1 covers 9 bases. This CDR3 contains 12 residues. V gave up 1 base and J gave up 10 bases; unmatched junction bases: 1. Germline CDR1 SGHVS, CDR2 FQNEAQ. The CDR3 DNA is TGTGCCAGCAGCTTAGGGGACAGGGCAGCTTTCTTT. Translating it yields CASSLGDRAAFF.

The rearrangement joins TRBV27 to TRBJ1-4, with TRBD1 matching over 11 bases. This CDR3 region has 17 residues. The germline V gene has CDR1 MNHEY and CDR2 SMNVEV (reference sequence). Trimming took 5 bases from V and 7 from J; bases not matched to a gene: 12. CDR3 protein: CASSIGQGALFGEKLFF. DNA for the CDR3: TGTGCCAGCAGTATTGGACAGGGGGCATTGTTTGGTGAAAAACTGTTTTTT. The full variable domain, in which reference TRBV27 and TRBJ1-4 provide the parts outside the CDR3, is EAQVTQNPRYLITVTGKKLTVTCSQNMNHEYMSWYRQDPGLGLRQIYYSMNVEVTDKGDVPEGYKVSRKEKRNFPLILESPSPNQTSLYFCASSIGQGALFGEKLFFGSGTQLSVL.

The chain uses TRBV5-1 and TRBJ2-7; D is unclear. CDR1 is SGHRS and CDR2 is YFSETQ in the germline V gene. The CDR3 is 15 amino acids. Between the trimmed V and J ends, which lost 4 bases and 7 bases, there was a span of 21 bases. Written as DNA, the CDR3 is TGCGCCAGCAGCCCTCCGGCAGCGCCCGTTAGTGAGCAGTACTTC. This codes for CASSPPAAPVSEQYF.

CDR3 coding DNA: TGTGCCAGCAGCCCCCCCAGGGGATTAGCTTCACCCCTCCACTTT. This gives the protein CASSPPRGLASPLHF. The rearrangement uses TRBV7-9 and TRBJ1-6, with D perhaps TRBD1 (6 bases). CDR1 is SEHNR and CDR2 is FQNEAQ in the germline V gene (reference sequence). The CDR3 is 15 residues long. Trimming left V 5 bases short and J 9 bases short, with 17 bases between.

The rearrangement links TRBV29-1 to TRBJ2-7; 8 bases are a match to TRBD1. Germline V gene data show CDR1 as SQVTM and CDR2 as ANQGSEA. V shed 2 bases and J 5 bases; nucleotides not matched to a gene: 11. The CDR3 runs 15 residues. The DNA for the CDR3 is TGCAGCGTTGAACCCGGCGGACAGGGTAGTGACGAGCAGTACTTC. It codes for CSVEPGGQGSDEQYF.

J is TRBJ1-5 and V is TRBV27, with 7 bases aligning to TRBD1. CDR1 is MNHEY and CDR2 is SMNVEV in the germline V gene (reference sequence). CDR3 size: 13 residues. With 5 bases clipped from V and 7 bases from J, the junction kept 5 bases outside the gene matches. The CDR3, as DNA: TGTGCCAGCAGTCCGCCGACAGGGCAGCCCCAGCATTTT. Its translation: CASSPPTGQPQHF.

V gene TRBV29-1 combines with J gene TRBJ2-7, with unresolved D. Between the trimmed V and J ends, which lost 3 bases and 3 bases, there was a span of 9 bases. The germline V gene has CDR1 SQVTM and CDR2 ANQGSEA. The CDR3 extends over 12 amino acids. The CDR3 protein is CSVEGSLYEQYF. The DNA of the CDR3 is TGCAGCGTTGAGGGCAGTCTCTACGAGCAGTACTTC.

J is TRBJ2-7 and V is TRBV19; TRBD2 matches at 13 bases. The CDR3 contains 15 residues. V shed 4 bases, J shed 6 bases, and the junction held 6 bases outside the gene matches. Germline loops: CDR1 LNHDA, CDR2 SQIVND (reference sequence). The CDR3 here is CASSTGLAGELEQYF. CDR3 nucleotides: TGTGCCAGTAGTACCGGACTAGCGGGAGAACTCGAGCAGTACTTC.

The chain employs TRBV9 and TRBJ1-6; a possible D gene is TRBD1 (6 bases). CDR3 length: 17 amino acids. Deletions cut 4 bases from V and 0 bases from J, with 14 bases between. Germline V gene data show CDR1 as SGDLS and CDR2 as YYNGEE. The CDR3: CASSRGGGGSYNSPLHF. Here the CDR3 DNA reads TGTGCCAGCAGCAGGGGGGGTGGAGGCTCCTATAATTCACCCCTCCACTTT.

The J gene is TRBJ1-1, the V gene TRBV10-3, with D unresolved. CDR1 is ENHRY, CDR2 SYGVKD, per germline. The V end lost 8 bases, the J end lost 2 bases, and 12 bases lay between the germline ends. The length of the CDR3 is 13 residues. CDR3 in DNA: TGTGCCATCTCACAGACAACCAACACTGAAGCTTTCTTT. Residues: CAISQTTNTEAFF.

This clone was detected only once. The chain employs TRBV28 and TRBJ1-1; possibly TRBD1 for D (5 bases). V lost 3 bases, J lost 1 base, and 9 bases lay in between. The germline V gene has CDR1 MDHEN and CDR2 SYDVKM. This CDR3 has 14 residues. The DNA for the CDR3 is TGTGCCAGCAGTTTTCACGGACAGAACACTGAAGCTTTCTTT. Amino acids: CASSFHGQNTEAFF.

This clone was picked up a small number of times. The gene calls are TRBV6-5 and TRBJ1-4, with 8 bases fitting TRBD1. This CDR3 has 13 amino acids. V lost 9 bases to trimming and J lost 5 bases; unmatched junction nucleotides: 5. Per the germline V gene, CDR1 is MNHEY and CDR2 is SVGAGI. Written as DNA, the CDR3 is TGTGCCAGTCGGGACAGGAGGAATGAAAAACTGTTTTTT. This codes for CASRDRRNEKLFF.

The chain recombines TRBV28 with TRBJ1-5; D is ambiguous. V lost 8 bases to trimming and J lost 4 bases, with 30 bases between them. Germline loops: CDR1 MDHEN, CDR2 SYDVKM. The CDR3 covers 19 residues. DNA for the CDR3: TGTGCCAGCGGAAGGGAACGGTGGCAGCGGGAAGCTCTTAATCAGCCCCAGCATTTT. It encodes CASGRERWQREALNQPQHF.

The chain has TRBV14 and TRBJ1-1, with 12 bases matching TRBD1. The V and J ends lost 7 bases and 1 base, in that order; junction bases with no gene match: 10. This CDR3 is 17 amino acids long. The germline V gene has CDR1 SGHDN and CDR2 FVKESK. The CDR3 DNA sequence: TGTGCCAGCATAGTACCGGGACAGGGGGCCACGAACACTGAAGCTTTCTTT. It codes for CASIVPGQGATNTEAFF.

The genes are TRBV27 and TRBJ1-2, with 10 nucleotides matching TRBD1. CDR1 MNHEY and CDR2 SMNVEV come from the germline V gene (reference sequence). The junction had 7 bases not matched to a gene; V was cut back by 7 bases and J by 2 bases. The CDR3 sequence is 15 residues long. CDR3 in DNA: TGTGCCAGCATTTCCGGGACAGGGGTCAACTATGGCTACACCTTC. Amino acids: CASISGTGVNYGYTF.

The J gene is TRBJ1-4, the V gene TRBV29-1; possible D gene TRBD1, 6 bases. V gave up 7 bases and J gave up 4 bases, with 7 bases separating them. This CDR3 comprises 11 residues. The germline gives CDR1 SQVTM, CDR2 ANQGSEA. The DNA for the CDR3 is TGCAGCGGACAGGATAATGAAAAACTGTTTTTT. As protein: CSGQDNEKLFF.

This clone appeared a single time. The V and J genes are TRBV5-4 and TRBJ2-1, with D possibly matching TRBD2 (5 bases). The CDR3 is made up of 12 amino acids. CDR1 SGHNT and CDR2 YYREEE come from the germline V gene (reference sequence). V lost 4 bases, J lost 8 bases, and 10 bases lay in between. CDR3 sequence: CASSTDSYEQFF. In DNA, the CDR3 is TGTGCCAGCAGCACGGACTCATATGAGCAGTTCTTC.

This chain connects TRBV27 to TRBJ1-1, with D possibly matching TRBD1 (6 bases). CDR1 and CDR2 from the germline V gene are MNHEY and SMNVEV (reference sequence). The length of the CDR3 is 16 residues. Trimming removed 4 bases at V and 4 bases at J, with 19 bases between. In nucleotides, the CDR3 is TGTGCCAGCAGTTCCAACCCGGACAGATGGGCCACTGAAGCTTTCTTT. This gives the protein CASSSNPDRWATEAFF.

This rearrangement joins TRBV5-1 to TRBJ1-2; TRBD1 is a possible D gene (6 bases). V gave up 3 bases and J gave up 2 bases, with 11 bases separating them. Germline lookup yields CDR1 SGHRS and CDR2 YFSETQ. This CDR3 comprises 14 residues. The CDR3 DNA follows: TGCGCCAGCAGCTCTAATACAGGGAACTATGGCTACACCTTC. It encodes CASSSNTGNYGYTF. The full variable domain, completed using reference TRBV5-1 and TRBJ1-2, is KAGVTQTPRYLIKTRGQQVTLSCSPISGHRSVSWYQQTPGQGLQFLFEYFSETQRNKGNFPGRFSGRQFSNSRSEMNVSTLELGDSALYLCASSSNTGNYGYTFGSGTRLTVV.

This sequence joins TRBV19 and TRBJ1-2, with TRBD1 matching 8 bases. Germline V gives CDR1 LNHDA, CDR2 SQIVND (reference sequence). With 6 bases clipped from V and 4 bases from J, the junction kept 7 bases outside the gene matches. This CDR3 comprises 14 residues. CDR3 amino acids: CASRGQGLSYGYTF. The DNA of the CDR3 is TGTGCCAGTAGAGGACAGGGCTTATCCTATGGCTACACCTTC.